The 22 T cell receptor beta chains below were found in one sample sequenced in a study of T-cell memory formation after mild COVID-19. A single record per CDR3 protein comes from TCRdb applying MiXCR to the 5' RACE reads. The table lists 540,000 or so distinct CDR3 sequences, 20% of them singletons. Source material: PBMCs or a T cell subset sorted from them (not recorded which). All receptors come from an adult woman who had mild COVID-19 (a few samples of this study predate the infection). Cell type and time point are not known.

This clonotype appeared a few times. The gene calls are TRBV12-3 or TRBV12-4 and TRBJ1-1, with unresolved D. This CDR3 comprises 15 residues. Trimming cost V 5 bases and J 2 bases, with 15 bases left between them. Here the CDR3 DNA reads TGTGCCAGCAGTCCCTCCCCTTGGCACAACACTGAAGCTTTCTTT. It yields the protein CASSPSPWHNTEAFF.

V usage is TRBV19 and J usage is TRBJ2-5; 10 bases are shared with TRBD2. CDR1 and CDR2 (germline): LNHDA, SQIVND (reference sequence). The CDR3 loop spans 16 amino acids. V gave up 5 bases and J gave up 1 base; unmatched junction bases: 7. The CDR3 spells CASSRLAGAGQETQYF. The CDR3, as DNA: TGTGCCAGTAGTCGTCTAGCGGGAGCCGGCCAAGAGACCCAGTACTTC.

For this clonotype: A read error may account for a junction end that differs from germline. The chain has TRBV11-2 and TRBJ2-5, with D perhaps TRBD1 (6 bases). Germline-derived CDR1 and CDR2 are SGHAT and FQNNGV. CDR3 length equals 16 residues. Here the CDR3 reads CASSHGITGLRSETHF. In nucleotides, the CDR3 is TGTGCCAGCAGCCACGGAATTACAGGGCTTAGATCCGAGACCCACTTC.

The V call is TRBV29-1, the J call TRBJ2-5; TRBD1 aligns across 9 bases. Germline V gene lookup returns CDR1 SQVTM and CDR2 ANQGSEA. The CDR3 has 13 residues. Germline trimming cut 7 bases from V and 7 bases from J; bases unmatched to any gene: 10. This chain's CDR3 is CSAWDRAVGTQYF. The DNA for the CDR3 is TGCAGCGCCTGGGACAGGGCGGTCGGGACCCAGTACTTC.

J is TRBJ1-5 and V is TRBV9; no definite D call. The CDR3 consists of 14 residues. Deletions cut 1 base from V and 10 bases from J, with 15 bases between. CDR1 is SGDLS and CDR2 is YYNGEE in the germline V gene. The CDR3 DNA reads TGTGCCAGCAGCGTACGAGGCCACCTAGGTCCCCAGCATTTT. It translates to CASSVRGHLGPQHF.

The genes are TRBV7-6 and TRBJ2-2; D unclear. The CDR3 is 14 residues long. Germline V gene data show CDR1 as SGHVS and CDR2 as FNYEAQ. Trimming removed 2 bases from V and 4 bases from J, with 8 bases in between. CDR3 sequence (DNA): TGTGCCAGCAGCTTATACAGATCCACCGGGGAGCTGTTTTTT. It yields the protein CASSLYRSTGELFF. Full variable domain (remainder filled in from reference TRBV7-6 and TRBJ2-2): GAGVSQSPRYKVTKRGQDVALRCDPISGHVSLYWYRQALGQGPEFLTYFNYEAQQDKSGLPNDRFSAERPEGSISTLTIQRTEQRDSAMYRCASSLYRSTGELFFGEGSRLTVL.

The chain is built from TRBV12-3 or TRBV12-4 and TRBJ2-5; maybe TRBD1 (6 bases). The CDR3 covers 14 residues. Deletions cut 6 bases from V and 7 bases from J, with 18 bases between. The CDR3 loop is CASRRQGTLGTQYF. DNA of the CDR3: TGTGCCAGCAGGAGGCAGGGGACGTTAGGGACCCAGTACTTC.

In this sample, this clonotype turned up a few times. The V and J genes are TRBV20-1 and TRBJ1-2; TRBD1 matches at 7 bases. Germline values: CDR1 DFQATT, CDR2 SNEGSKA (reference sequence). The CDR3 covers 15 residues. With 5 bases clipped from V and 4 bases from J, the junction kept 13 bases outside the gene matches. CDR3 sequence: CSAPSAGQNPYGYTF. CDR3 sequence (DNA): TGCAGTGCTCCAAGCGCGGGACAGAATCCCTATGGCTACACCTTC.

This clonotype came up a few times. The CDR3 region is CSATGLPMNTEAFF. The CDR3 bases are TGCAGTGCCACAGGGCTCCCCATGAACACTGAAGCTTTCTTT. V is TRBV20-1 and J is TRBJ1-1, with D perhaps TRBD1 (6 bases). The CDR3 is made up of 14 amino acids. Germline CDR1 reads DFQATT; CDR2 reads SNEGSKA (reference sequence). Deletions cut 6 bases from V and 0 bases from J, with 14 bases between.

This sequence joins TRBV29-1 and TRBJ2-7, with 8 bases that match TRBD1. The CDR3 loop spans 14 amino acids. V shed 7 bases and J 6 bases; nucleotides not matched to a gene: 14. The V gene's germline CDR1 is SQVTM and CDR2 ANQGSEA. The CDR3 nucleotides are TGCAGCGCGCGCAATAGGACAGGGATTAGCGAGCAGTACTTC. Protein product: CSARNRTGISEQYF.

V usage is TRBV7-9 and J usage is TRBJ2-3; weak D call: TRBD1 (8 bases). There are 15 residues in the CDR3. Germline V CDR1 and CDR2: SEHNR, FQNEAQ (reference sequence). The V gene lost 5 bases and the J gene lost 1 base, with 13 bases spanning the gap. The CDR3 DNA sequence: TGTGCCAGCAGCCGTACAGGGGGGGGCACAGATACGCAGTATTTT. Protein sequence: CASSRTGGGTDTQYF.

This clonotype was seen ten or more times. The J gene is TRBJ2-7, the V gene TRBV20-1; D is possibly TRBD2 (5 bases). In germline, CDR1 is DFQATT, CDR2 SNEGSKA (reference sequence). The V and J ends lost 1 base and 6 bases respectively, with 10 bases between them. CDR3 length equals 12 residues. The CDR3 sequence is CSARALVAEQYF. The CDR3 DNA sequence: TGCAGTGCTAGAGCACTAGTTGCCGAGCAGTACTTC.

V usage is TRBV5-4 and J usage is TRBJ2-5, with 14 bases matching TRBD2. This CDR3 region has 16 residues. V lost 3 bases, J lost 5 bases, and 6 bases stayed unmatched. Germline-derived CDR1 and CDR2 are SGHNT and YYREEE (reference sequence). DNA of the CDR3: TGTGCCAGCAGCTGGGAGGGACTAGCGGGAGTTGAGACCCAGTACTTC. Residues: CASSWEGLAGVETQYF.

This clonotype has only a few counts. The chain has TRBV25-1 and TRBJ2-7; D unclear. The CDR3 extends over 14 amino acids. Trimming cost V 6 bases and J 2 bases, with 14 bases left between them. The germline V gene encodes CDR1 MGHDK and CDR2 SYGVNS. The CDR3 DNA follows: TGTGCCAGCAGCCTAATGAGCAGTGCCTACGAGCAGTACTTC. As protein: CASSLMSSAYEQYF.

This clonotype was seen only a few times. The chain couples TRBV19 to TRBJ2-3; D is ambiguous. CDR1 is LNHDA and CDR2 is SQIVND in the germline V gene (reference sequence). V was clipped by 3 bases and J by 5 bases, with 9 bases between them. CDR3 size: 13 residues. The CDR3 reads CASSISLLDTQYF. CDR3 DNA: TGTGCCAGTAGTATCAGTCTCCTAGATACGCAGTATTTT.

The J gene is TRBJ1-1, the V gene TRBV7-8, with 7 bases matching TRBD1. The V segment lost 4 bases and the J segment 3 bases; nucleotides outside the gene matches: 8. Germline loops: CDR1 SGHVS, CDR2 FQNEAQ. The CDR3 consists of 15 residues. CDR3 in DNA: TGTGCCAGCAGCTCCCGGGACAGAAGGCACACTGAAGCTTTCTTT. Translation: CASSSRDRRHTEAFF.

The chain combines TRBV7-9 with TRBJ1-1, with D tentatively TRBD1 (6 bases). Germline assignment: CDR1 SEHNR and CDR2 FQNEAQ (reference sequence). Trimming stripped 11 bases from V and 0 bases from J, with 13 bases between. The CDR3 loop spans 13 amino acids. The CDR3 region has the DNA TGTGCCGGGGAGGGGGGCCTGAACACTGAAGCTTTCTTT. Protein sequence: CAGEGGLNTEAFF.

This chain joins TRBV29-1 and TRBJ2-1, with D uncertain. The V end was cut by 2 bases, the J end by 4 bases, with 6 bases between. The CDR3 contains 12 residues. The germline V gene has CDR1 SQVTM and CDR2 ANQGSEA. This chain's CDR3 is CSVEQAYNEQFF. The CDR3 region has the DNA TGCAGCGTTGAACAGGCTTACAATGAGCAGTTCTTC.

This clonotype showed up just a few times. The rearrangement uses TRBV7-9 and TRBJ2-6, with no clear D. The CDR3 length is 15 residues. CDR1 and CDR2 (germline): SEHNR, FQNEAQ (reference sequence). Between the trimmed V and J ends, which lost 6 bases and 0 bases, there was a span of 9 bases. As DNA, the CDR3 is TGTGCCAGCAGTCCTGGCTTCTCTGGGGCCAACGTCCTGACTTTC. Its translation: CASSPGFSGANVLTF.

This clonotype was counted a few times. This chain links TRBV7-9 with TRBJ2-1; TRBD2 matches 13 bases. Trimming took 4 bases from V and 9 from J; bases not matched to a gene: 6. This CDR3 region has 15 residues. Germline CDR1 SEHNR, CDR2 FQNEAQ (reference sequence). CDR3: CASSSGLAGVGEQFF. CDR3 nucleotide sequence: TGTGCCAGCAGCTCTGGACTAGCGGGAGTTGGTGAGCAGTTCTTC.

This rearrangement joins TRBV27 to TRBJ1-1; D uncertain. The CDR3 runs to 15 residues. Germline lookup yields CDR1 MNHEY and CDR2 SMNVEV (reference sequence). The V end lost 1 base, the J end lost 0 bases, and 9 bases lay between the germline ends. This CDR3 reads CASSLWGKLNTEAFF. CDR3 nucleotide sequence: TGTGCCAGCAGTTTATGGGGAAAACTGAACACTGAAGCTTTCTTT.

This clonotype was observed at least ten times. The chain recombines TRBV7-2 with TRBJ1-6; D remains ambiguous. Germline V CDR1 and CDR2: SGHTA, FQGNSA. With 1 base removed from V and 9 bases from J, the gap between germline ends came to 4 bases. This CDR3 is built from 12 residues. DNA for the CDR3: TGTGCCAGCAGCTTAGTTAGTTCACCCCTCCACTTT. This encodes CASSLVSSPLHF.